The T cell receptor beta chain under discussion was sequenced for a study of blood T cell repertoires in COVID-19. Study as a whole: Whether acute or convalescent, the COVID-19 samples came from the United States, Italy and Spain.

Enrolled during active infection, Seattle patients were then followed longitudinally. The data were produced by immunoSEQ multiplex PCR, yet TCRdb's version contains in-frame clones alone and is incomplete. This table has 150,000 to 200,000 clones, approximately 87% appearing once. CDR3 length equals 14 residues. Germline lookup yields CDR1 SGHDN and CDR2 FVKESK. Trimming pared 2 bases from V and 4 bases from J, leaving 11 bases between. This clone has just one count. This chain uses TRBV14 with TRBJ1-1; a possible D gene is TRBD1 (5 bases). This sequence originates from a woman aged 65 to 85 with COVID-19, enrolled during active disease. Sequencing input: peripheral blood. The CDR3 protein is CASSQIQTVTEAFF. The CDR3 DNA reads TGTGCCAGCAGCCAAATCCAGACAGTCACTGAAGCTTTCTTT.